The present entry profiles one T cell receptor (beta chain) with its context. This CDR3 is also generated by other DNA sequences in the sample. Source study methods: Amplifying reference gene primers gave estimates of nucleated cell counts. The data were produced by immunoSEQ multiplex PCR, yet TCRdb's version contains in-frame clones alone and is incomplete. V and J calls and clone size are as listed in that table; D and trimming were resolved from the DNA. The profile covers 90,000 to 130,000 clones, with about 89% appearing a single time and 4.5% taken by the ten largest. There are 15 residues in the CDR3. V gave up 8 bases and J gave up 4 bases; unmatched junction bases: 5. Germline V gene data show CDR1 as SGHRS and CDR2 as YFSETQ. These data are taken from a study of blood T cell repertoires in COVID-19. At the level of the study: Sites in the United States, Italy and Spain provided acute and convalescent COVID-19 samples. T cells, B-cell-depleted T cells, or PBMCs provided the cDNA or gDNA that served as material.

The sequence was collected from a man between 40 and 49 years old with acute or convalescent COVID-19. The rearrangement joins TRBV5-1 to TRBJ2-2; 13 positions match TRBD2. Sequencing input: peripheral blood. Here the CDR3 DNA reads TGCGCCAGTACCCGGACTAGCGGGAGCACCGGGGAGCTGTTTTTT. Its protein product is CASTRTSGSTGELFF. The full variable domain, rest sourced from reference TRBV5-1 and TRBJ2-2, is KAGVTQTPRYLIKTRGQQVTLSCSPISGHRSVSWYQQTPGQGLQFLFEYFSETQRNKGNFPGRFSGRQFSNSRSEMNVSTLELGDSALYLCASTRTSGSTGELFFGEGSRLTVL.